This T cell receptor (beta chain) comes out of a study of blood T cell repertoires in COVID-19. Using immunoSEQ multiplex PCR, the repertoire was profiled, and TCRdb retains in-frame clones only, with some absent. The sample includes about 220,000 clones, about four fifths of them seen just once. V was shortened by 9 bases and J by 2 bases, with 18 bases between the two germline ends. The germline CDR1 and CDR2 sequences are LGHDT and YNNKEL (reference sequence). The CDR3 consists of 15 residues. Sequencing used PBMCs or T cells enriched from blood (not recorded which). The receptor was derived from a woman aged 60 to 75 who had recovered from COVID-19. The chain has TRBV3-1 (or the pseudogene TRBV3-2) and TRBJ2-3, with D perhaps matching TRBD2 (6 bases). The CDR3 loop is CASCTGREPTDTQYF. The CDR3 DNA follows: TGTGCCAGTTGTACCGGACGGGAGCCCACAGATACGCAGTATTTT.